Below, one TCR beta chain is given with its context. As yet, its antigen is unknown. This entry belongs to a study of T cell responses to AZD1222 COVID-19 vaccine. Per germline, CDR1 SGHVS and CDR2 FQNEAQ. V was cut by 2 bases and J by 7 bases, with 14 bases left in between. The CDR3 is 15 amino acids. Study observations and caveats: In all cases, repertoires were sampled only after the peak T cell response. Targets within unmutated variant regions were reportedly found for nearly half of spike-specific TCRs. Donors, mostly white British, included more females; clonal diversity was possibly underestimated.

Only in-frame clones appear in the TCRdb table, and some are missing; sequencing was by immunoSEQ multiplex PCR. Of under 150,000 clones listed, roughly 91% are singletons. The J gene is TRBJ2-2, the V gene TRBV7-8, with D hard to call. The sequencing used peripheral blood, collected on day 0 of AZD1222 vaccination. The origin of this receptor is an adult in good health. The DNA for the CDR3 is TGTGCCAGCAGCTTAATTCCCAGAAAGGGCGGGGAGCTGTTTTTT. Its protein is CASSLIPRKGGELFF. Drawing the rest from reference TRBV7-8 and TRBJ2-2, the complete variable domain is GAGVSQSPRYKVAKRGQDVALRCDPISGHVSLFWYQQALGQGPEFLTYFQNEAQLDKSGLPSDRFFAERPEGSVSTLKIQRTQQEDSAVYLCASSLIPRKGGELFFGEGSRLTVL.